This T cell receptor beta chain emerged from a study of blood T cell repertoires in COVID-19 (dated by TCRdb to the early 2020s). About the investigation overall: The collaborator samples originated in the United States, Italy and Spain and spanned the acute and convalescent phases of COVID-19. Where available, HLA class I and class II types were obtained from metadata supplied by the sample provider rather than from assay-based typing. Deeply sampled blood TCRbeta repertoires from subjects exposed to, actively infected with, or recovered from COVID-19 were included in the dataset. The sample metadata nearly always contained a de-identified subject ID, COVID-19 status, age in years and sex. The samples were drawn from two sources: the first 160 participants of the ongoing ImmuneRACE study, and about 1,300 subjects contributed by 6 global collaborators. The material from the prospective study consisted of cDNA or gDNA derived from T cells, B-cell-depleted T cells, or PBMCs. The repertoires were released in a freely available public database intended as a resource for research on the immune response to SARS-CoV-2.

The paper's findings and limits, for the study overall: The amount of clinical and demographic metadata varied by source and participant and was provided uncurated.

In Seattle, one collaborating source enrolled patients while the infection was active and tracked those patients longitudinally over the course of disease. The collaborating institutions used their own protocols to collect whole blood in K2EDTA tubes. For TCRbeta analysis, collaborators shipped samples in one of three forms: frozen whole blood, isolated PBMCs, or DNA extracted from either of those sample types. As regards this clone: Its binding antigen is unknown. It has no much larger one-base neighbor in the sample; base qualities were not kept.

The CDR3 runs 14 residues from the cysteine to the phenylalanine. Only the CDR3 region is kept as DNA, spanning 42 bases read in frame from base 1. At the junction V is shortened by 1 base and J by 5 bases, with 11 bases in between. Based on the germline V gene, the CDR1 and CDR2 sequences are SGHNT and YENEEA. The immunoSEQ Assay, a bias-controlled multiplex PCR, was used to amplify TCRbeta CDR3 regions from genomic DNA. On the study's bioinformatics: Within the assay, amplification of reference gene primers was used to estimate how many nucleated cells each sample contained. To quantify the absolute abundance of each unique TCRbeta CDR3 rearrangement, sequence reads were collapsed and filtered. For each sample, productive Simpson clonality was calculated by taking the square root of Simpson's diversity index across productive rearrangements. Sourced from immuneACCESS, this table was stored by TCRdb with only in-frame sequences that have V and J called. A share of the clones is absent; for the studies checked, an unresolved V gene accounts for under half, and the remainder has no known explanation. From that table come the V and J calls and clone size; the DNA was used to work out D and trimming. The sample contains some 220,000 clones, almost 85% of them found a single time. The top ten constitute 2.4% of the sample.

Specimen: peripheral blood. Here the chain combines TRBV11-3 and TRBJ2-5, with no confident D gene call. The clonotype was recovered from a woman in her 70s with COVID-19, enrolled during active disease. The nucleotides are TGTGCCAGCAGCTTAGCCCATCTCCAGGAGACCCAGTACTTC. Protein translation: CASSLAHLQETQYF.